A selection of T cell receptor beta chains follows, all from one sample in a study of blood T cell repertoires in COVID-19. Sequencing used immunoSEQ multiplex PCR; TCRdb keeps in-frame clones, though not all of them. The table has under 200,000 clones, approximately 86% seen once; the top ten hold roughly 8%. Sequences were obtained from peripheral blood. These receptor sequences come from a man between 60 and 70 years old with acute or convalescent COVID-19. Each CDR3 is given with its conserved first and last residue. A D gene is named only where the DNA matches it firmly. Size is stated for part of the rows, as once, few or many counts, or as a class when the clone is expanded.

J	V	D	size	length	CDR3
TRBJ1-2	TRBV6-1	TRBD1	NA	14	CASSDIQGARGYTF
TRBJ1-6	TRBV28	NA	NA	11	CASSGDSPLHF
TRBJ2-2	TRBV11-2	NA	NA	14	CASSFGGYTGELFF
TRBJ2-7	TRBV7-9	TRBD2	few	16	CASSLRVGGDPYEQYF
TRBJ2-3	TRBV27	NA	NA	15	CGVRDRPGGTDTQYF
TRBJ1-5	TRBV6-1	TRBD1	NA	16	CASSEDYRGQYQPQHF
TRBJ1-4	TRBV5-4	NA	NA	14	CASSSKGSGEKLFF
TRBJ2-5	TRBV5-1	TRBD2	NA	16	CASSLSGSPGQETQYF
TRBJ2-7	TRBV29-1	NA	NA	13	CSVVRRGPNEQYF
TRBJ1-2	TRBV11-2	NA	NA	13	CASSLGYRAGYTF
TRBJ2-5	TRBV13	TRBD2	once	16	CASSLTSGTIQETQYF
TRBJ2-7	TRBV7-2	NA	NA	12	CASSLTRNEQYF
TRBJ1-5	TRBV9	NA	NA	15	CASSVGGSPNQPQHF
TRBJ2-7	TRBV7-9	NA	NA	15	CASSPQGGGGVEQYF
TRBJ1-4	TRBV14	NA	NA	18	CASSPRAGESPTNEKLFF
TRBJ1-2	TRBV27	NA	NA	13	CASSFQGLYGYTF
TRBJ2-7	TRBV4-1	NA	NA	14	CASSPTQGGHEQYF
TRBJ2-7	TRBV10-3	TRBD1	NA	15	CAAKPQGTGSYEQYF
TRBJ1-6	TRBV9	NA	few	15	CASSPQGTYNSPLHF
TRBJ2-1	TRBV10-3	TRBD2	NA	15	CAISTLAGRSNEQFF
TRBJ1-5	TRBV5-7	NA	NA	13	CASPGGVKQPQHF
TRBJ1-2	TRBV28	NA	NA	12	CASSSGGRSPDF
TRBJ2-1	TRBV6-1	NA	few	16	CASSGTRSASYNEQFF
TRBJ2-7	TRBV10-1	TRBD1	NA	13	CASNRQGTYEQYF
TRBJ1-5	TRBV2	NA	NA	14	CASSETAGSQPQHF
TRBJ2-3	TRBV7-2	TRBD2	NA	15	CASSPQAGGTDTQYF
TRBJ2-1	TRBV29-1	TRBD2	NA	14	CSVEGLVPYNEQFF
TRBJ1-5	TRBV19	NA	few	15	CASRERQYSNQPQHF
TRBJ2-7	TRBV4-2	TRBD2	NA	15	CASSQDLAGGGEQYF
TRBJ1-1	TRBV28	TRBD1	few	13	CASSLLGTGRAFF
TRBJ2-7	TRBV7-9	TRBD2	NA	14	CASSTPGLAYEQYF
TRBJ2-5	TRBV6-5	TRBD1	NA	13	CASSKGQGKTQYF
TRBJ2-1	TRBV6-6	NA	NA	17	CASSRFFERPSYNEQFF
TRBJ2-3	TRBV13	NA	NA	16	CASSGSPDSFTDTQYF
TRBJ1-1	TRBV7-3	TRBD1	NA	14	CASSRTGERAEAFF
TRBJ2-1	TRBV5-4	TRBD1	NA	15	CASSGGQGSYNEQFF
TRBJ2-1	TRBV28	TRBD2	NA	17	CASSQKRLAGFYNEQFF
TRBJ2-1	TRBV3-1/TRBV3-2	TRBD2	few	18	CASSHGLAGGSSYNEQFF
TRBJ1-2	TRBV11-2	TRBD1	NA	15	CASSSRLTGGRSYTF
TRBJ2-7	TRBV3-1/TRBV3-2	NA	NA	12	CASSQGAYEQYF
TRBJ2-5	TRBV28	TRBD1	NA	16	CASSPQGAEYQETQYF
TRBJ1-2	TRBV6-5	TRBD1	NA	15	CASRDRASPRYGYTF
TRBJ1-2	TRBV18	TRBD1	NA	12	CASSPGQGWPGF
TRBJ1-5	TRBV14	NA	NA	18	CASSQGEDAHPPAQPQHF
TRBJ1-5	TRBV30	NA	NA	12	CAWELGGQPQHF
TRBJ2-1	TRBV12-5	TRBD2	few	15	CASGLWGGRYNEQFF
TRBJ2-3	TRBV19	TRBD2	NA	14	CASSPAGGADTQYF
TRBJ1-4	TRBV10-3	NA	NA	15	CAISEAGGEDEKLFF
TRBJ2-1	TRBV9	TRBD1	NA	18	CASSPRDRGETTGHEQFF
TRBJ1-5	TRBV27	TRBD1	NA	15	CASSFGTGGNQPQHF
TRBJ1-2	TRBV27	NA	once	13	CASSFWPNYGYTF
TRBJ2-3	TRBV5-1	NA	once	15	CASSLEGYLTDTQYF
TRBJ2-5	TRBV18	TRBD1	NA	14	CASSPTGGGETQYF
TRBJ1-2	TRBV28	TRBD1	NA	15	CASSLPQDRLRGYTF
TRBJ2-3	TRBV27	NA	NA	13	CASNERGPDTQYF
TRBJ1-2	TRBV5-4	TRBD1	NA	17	CASSSEGGVTGRYGYTF
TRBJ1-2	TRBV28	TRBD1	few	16	CASSYGTGTGGGGYTF
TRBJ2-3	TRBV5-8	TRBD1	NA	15	CASSLIQGATDTQYF
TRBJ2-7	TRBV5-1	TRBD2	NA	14	CASSLVTSRYEQYF
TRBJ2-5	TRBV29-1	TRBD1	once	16	CSVDQPGQGVGETQYF